The clone carrying this TCR beta chain is a singleton in its sample. Its antigen is undetermined. The entry originates in a study of cytomegalovirus exposure and HLA in healthy donors. Study-wide results and caveats: An analysis done earlier found most TCR beta V segments productive about 87% or about 30% of the time.

The junction had 3 bases not matched to a gene; V was cut back by 1 base and J by 3 bases. Looked up from germline, CDR1 is SGHRS and CDR2 is YFSETQ. This CDR3 has 14 residues. PCR was performed using 60 Vbeta and 13 Jbeta primers. Assay used: immunoSEQ multiplex PCR; TCRdb lists only in-frame clones, some missing. The profile shows 130,000 to 150,000 clones, around three quarters of them singletons. Sequencing was performed on PBMCs. This TCR derives from a man aged 35 to 55 in good health and CMV-seropositive. The genes are TRBV5-1 and TRBJ1-1, with 7 bases identical to TRBD1. This CDR3 is CASSLQGDDTEAFF. The CDR3, as DNA: TGCGCCAGCAGCTTGCAGGGGGATGACACTGAAGCTTTCTTT.